The clone carrying this T cell receptor beta chain was seen a handful of times. The record originates from a study of vaccination and CD4 T cells after COVID-19. V trimming: 1 base; J trimming: 5 bases; junction bases outside the gene matches: 13. Per germline, CDR1 DFQATT and CDR2 SNEGSKA (reference sequence). The CDR3 contains 16 residues. From the PCR reads, TCRdb called clonotypes with MiXCR, one entry per CDR3 protein. The sample lists 25,000 to 30,000 distinct CDR3 sequences; around 50% were seen once. Time point indicated: late sampling 161 to 241 days after vaccination in a few convalescent patients.

This chain joins TRBV20-1 and TRBJ2-5, with 7 bases that match TRBD1. This TCR was sampled from a human donor who had recovered from COVID-19. The sample was CD4+ T cells from blood, taken about 7 months after SARS-CoV-2 vaccination. This chain's CDR3 is CSARVMLRDSRETQYF. The CDR3 nucleotides are TGCAGTGCTAGAGTAATGCTCCGGGACAGCCGGGAGACCCAGTACTTC.